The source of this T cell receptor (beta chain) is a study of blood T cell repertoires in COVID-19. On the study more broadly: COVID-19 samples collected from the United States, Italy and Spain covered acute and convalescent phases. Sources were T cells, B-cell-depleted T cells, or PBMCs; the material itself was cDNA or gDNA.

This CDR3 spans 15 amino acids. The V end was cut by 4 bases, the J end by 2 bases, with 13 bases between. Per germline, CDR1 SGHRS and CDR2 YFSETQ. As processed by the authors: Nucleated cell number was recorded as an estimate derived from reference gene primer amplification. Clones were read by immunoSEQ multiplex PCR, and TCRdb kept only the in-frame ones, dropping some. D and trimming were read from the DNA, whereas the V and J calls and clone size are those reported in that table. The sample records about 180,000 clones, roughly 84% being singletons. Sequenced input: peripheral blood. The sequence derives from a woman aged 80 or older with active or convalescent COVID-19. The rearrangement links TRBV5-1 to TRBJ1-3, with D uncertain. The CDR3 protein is CASSPDGMTGNTIYF. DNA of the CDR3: TGCGCCAGCAGCCCAGACGGGATGACTGGAAACACCATATATTTT.